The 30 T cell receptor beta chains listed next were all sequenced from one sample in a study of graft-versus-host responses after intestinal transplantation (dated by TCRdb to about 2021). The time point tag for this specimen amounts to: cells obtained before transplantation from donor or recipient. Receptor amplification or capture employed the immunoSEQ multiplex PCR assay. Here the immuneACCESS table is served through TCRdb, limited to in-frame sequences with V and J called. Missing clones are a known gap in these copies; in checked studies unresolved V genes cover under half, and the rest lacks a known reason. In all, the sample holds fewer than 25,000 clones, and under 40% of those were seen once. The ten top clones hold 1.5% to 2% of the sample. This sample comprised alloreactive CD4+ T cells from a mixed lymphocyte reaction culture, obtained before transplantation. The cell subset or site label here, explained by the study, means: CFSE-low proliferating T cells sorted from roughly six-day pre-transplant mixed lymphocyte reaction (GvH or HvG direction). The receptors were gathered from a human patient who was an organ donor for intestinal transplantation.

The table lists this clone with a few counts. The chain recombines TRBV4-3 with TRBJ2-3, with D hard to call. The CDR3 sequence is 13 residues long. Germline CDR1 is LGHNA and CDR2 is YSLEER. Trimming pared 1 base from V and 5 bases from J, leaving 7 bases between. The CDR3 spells CASSQGPRDTQYF. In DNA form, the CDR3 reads TGCGCCAGCAGCCAAGGGCCGAGAGATACGCAGTATTTT.

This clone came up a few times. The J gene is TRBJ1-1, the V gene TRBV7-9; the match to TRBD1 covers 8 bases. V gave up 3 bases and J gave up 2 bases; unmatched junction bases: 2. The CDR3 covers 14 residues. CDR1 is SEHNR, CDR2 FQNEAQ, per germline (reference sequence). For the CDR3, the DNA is TGTGCCAGCAGCTTGACAGGGGCTAACACTGAAGCTTTCTTT. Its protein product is CASSLTGANTEAFF.

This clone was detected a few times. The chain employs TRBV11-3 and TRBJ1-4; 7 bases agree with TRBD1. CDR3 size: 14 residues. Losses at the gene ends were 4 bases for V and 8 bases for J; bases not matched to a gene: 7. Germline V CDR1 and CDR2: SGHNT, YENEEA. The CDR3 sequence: CASSSYGQVEKLFF. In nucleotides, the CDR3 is TGTGCCAGCAGCTCATACGGACAGGTCGAAAAACTGTTTTTT.

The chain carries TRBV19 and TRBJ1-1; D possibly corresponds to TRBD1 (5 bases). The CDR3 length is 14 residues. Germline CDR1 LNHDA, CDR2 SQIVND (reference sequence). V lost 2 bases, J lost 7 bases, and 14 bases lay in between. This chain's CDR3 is CASSIQGRNGEAFF. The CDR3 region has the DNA TGTGCCAGTAGTATACAGGGTAGAAATGGTGAAGCTTTCTTT.

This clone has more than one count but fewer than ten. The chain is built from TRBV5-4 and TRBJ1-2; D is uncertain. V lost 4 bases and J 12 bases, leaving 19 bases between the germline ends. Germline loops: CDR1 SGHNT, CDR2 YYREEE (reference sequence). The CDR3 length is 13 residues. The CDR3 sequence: CASSLLRDGKHTF. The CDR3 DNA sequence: TGTGCCAGCAGCCTTCTAAGAGACGGCAAACACACCTTC.

The CDR3 sequence: CASSAQGLRDYGYTF. For the CDR3, the DNA is TGTGCCAGCAGCGCCCAGGGGCTGCGGGACTATGGCTACACCTTC. The chain uses TRBV7-2 and TRBJ1-2; the D gene is possibly TRBD1 (6 bases). Trimming shortened V by 5 bases and J by 3 bases, and 16 bases separated the two germline ends. This CDR3 has 15 residues. Germline CDR1 SGHTA, CDR2 FQGNSA.

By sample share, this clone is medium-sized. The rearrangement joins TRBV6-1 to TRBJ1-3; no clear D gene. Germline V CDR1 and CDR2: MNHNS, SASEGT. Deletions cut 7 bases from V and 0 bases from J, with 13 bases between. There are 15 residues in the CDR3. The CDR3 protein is CASKSQPLSGNTIYF. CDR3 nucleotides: TGTGCCAGCAAGTCGCAGCCTCTCTCTGGAAACACCATATATTTT.

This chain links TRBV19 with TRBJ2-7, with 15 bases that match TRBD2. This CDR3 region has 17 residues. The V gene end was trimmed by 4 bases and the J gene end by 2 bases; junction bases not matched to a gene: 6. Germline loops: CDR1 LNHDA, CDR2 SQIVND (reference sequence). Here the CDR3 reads CASSTIRTSGRAYEQYF. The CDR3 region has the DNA TGTGCCAGTAGTACGATACGGACTAGCGGGAGGGCCTACGAGCAGTACTTC.

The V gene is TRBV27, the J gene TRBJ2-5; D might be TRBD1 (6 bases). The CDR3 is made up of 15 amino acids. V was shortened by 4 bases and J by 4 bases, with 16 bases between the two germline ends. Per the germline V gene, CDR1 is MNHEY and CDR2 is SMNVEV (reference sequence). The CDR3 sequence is CASSYDPDSLETQYF. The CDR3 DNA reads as TGTGCCAGCAGTTACGACCCGGACAGTCTAGAGACCCAGTACTTC.

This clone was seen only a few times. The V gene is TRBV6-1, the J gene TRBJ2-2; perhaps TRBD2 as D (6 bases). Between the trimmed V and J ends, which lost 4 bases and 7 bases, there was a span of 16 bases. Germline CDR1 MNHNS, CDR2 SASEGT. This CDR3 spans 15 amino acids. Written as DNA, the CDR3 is TGTGCCAGCAGTGGAAGAGGCAGCGGGCACGGGGAGCTGTTTTTT. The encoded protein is CASSGRGSGHGELFF.

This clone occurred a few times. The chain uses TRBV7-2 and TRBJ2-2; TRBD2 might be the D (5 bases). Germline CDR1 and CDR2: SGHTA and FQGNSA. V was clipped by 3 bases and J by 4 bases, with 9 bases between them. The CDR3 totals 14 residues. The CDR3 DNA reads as TGTGCCAGCAGCTTGCTTCGGGGCACCGGGGAGCTGTTTTTT. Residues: CASSLLRGTGELFF.

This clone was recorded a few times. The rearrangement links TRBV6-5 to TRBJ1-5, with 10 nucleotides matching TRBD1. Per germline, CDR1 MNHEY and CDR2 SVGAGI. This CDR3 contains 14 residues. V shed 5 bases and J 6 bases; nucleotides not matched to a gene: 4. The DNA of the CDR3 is TGTGCCAGCAGTGGGACAGGGGTAAGTCAGCCCCAGCATTTT. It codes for CASSGTGVSQPQHF.

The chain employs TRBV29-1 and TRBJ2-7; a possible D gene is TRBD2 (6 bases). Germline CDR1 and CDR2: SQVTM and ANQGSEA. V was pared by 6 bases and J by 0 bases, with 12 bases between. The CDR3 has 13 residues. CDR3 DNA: TGCAGCGTCGCGGGGCTATACTCCTACGAGCAGTACTTC. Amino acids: CSVAGLYSYEQYF.

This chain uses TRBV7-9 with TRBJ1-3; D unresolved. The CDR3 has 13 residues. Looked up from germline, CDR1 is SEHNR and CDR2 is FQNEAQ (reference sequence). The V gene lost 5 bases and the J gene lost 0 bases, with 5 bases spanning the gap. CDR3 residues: CASSLGSGNTIYF. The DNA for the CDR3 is TGTGCCAGCAGCCTTGGCTCTGGAAACACCATATATTTT.

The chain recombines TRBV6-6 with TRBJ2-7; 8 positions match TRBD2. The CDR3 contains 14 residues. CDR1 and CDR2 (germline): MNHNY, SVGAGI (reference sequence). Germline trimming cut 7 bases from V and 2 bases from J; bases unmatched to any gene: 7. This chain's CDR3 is CASTTGGAPYEQYF. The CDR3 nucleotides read TGTGCCAGCACCACGGGAGGGGCCCCCTACGAGCAGTACTTC.

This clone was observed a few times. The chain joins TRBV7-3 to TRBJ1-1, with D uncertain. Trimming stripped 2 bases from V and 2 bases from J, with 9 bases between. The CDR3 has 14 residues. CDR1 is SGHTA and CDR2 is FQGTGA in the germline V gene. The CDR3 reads CASSLAPGNTEAFF. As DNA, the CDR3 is TGTGCCAGCAGCTTAGCCCCAGGTAACACTGAAGCTTTCTTT.

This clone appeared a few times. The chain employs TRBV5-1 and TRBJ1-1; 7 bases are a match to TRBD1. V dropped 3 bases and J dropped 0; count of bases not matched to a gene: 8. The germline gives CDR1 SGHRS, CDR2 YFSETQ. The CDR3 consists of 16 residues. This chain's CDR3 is CASSWGDSRMNTEAFF. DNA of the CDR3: TGCGCCAGCAGCTGGGGGGACAGCCGCATGAACACTGAAGCTTTCTTT. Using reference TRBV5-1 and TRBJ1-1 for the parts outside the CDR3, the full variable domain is KAGVTQTPRYLIKTRGQQVTLSCSPISGHRSVSWYQQTPGQGLQFLFEYFSETQRNKGNFPGRFSGRQFSNSRSEMNVSTLELGDSALYLCASSWGDSRMNTEAFFGQGTRLTVV.

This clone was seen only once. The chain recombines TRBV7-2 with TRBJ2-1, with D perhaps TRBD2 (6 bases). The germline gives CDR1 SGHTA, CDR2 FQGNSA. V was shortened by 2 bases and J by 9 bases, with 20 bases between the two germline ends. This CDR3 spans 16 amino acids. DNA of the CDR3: TGTGCCAGCAGCTTAATTACTAGCCACCTTAGGGGTGAGCAGTTCTTC. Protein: CASSLITSHLRGEQFF.

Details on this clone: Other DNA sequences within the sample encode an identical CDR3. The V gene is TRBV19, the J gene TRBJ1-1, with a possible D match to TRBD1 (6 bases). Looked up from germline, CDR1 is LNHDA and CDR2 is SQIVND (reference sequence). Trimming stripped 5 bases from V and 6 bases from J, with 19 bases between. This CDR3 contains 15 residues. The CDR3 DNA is TGTGCCAGTAGTTCTACGGGGGGAGGGGGAGCTGAAGCTTTCTTT. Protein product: CASSSTGGGGAEAFF.

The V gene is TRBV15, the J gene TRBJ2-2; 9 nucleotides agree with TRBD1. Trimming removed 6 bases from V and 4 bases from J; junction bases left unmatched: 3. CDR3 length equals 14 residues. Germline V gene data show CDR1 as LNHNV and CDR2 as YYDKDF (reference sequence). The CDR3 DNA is TGTGCCACCAGGGGGACAGGGACCACCGGGGAGCTGTTTTTT. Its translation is CATRGTGTTGELFF.

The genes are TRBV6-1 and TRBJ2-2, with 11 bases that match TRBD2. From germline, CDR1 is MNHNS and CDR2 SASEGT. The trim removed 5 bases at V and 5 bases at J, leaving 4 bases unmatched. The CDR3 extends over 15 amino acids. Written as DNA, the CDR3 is TGTGCCAGCAGTTTGATAGCGGGGGGGACCGGGGAGCTGTTTTTT. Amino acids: CASSLIAGGTGELFF.

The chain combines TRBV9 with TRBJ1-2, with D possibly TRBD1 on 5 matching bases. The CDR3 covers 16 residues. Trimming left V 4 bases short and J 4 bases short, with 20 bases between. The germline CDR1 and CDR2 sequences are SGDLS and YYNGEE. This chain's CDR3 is CASSSTAGGIGYGYTF. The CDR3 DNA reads TGTGCCAGCAGCTCAACCGCGGGGGGAATCGGCTATGGCTACACCTTC.

DNA of the CDR3: TGTGCCAGCAGTCCCCCCTCTGGAAACACCATATATTTT. Translation gives CASSPPSGNTIYF. J is TRBJ1-3 and V is TRBV28; D is uncertain. CDR3 length: 13 amino acids. Trimming left V 5 bases short and J 0 bases short, with 5 bases between. The V gene's germline CDR1 is MDHEN and CDR2 SYDVKM.

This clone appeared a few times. CDR3 bases: TGTGCCAGCAGTCGACTAGCGGCCTTCTACGAGCAGTACTTC. The encoded protein is CASSRLAAFYEQYF. The chain is built from TRBV28 and TRBJ2-7, with 9 positions matching TRBD2. Germline CDR1 reads MDHEN; CDR2 reads SYDVKM. The V gene end was trimmed by 5 bases and the J gene end by 3 bases; junction bases not matched to a gene: 5. CDR3 length: 14 residues.

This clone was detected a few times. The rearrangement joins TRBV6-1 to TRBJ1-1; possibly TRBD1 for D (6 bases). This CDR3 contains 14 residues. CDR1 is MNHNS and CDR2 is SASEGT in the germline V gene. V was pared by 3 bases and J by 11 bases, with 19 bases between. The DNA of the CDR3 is TGTGCCAGCAGTGACGAAATATGGGGGGGCGCGGCTTTCTTT. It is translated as CASSDEIWGGAAFF.

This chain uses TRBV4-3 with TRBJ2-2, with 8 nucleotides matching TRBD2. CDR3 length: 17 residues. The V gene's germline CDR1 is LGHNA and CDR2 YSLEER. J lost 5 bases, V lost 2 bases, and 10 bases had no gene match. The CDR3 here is CASSQFLGGAGTGELFF. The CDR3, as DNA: TGCGCCAGCAGCCAATTCCTCGGGGGGGCAGGGACCGGGGAGCTGTTTTTT.

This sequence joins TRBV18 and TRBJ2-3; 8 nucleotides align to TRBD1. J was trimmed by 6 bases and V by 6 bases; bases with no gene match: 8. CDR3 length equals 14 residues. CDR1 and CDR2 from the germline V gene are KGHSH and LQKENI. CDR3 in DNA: TGTGCCAGCTCCATGACAGGGGCCCGGGATACGCAGTATTTT. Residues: CASSMTGARDTQYF.

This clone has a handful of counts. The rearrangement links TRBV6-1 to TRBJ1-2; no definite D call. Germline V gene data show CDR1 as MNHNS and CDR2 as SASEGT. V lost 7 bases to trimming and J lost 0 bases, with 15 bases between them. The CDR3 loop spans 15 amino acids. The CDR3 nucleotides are TGTGCCAGCAATCCGACCCCAGCAGCTAACTATGGCTACACCTTC. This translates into CASNPTPAANYGYTF.

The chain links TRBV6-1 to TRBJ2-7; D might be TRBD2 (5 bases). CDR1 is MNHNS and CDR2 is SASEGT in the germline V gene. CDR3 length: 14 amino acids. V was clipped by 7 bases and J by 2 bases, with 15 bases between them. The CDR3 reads CASTLLRATYEQYF. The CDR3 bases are TGTGCCAGCACCCTCTTGCGGGCGACCTACGAGCAGTACTTC.

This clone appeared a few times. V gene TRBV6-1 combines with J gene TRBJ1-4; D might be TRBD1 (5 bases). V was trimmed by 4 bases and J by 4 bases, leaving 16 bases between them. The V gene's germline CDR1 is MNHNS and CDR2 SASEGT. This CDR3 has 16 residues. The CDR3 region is CASSGAGRDYNEKLFF. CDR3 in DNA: TGTGCCAGCAGTGGAGCGGGAAGGGACTATAATGAAAAACTGTTTTTT.